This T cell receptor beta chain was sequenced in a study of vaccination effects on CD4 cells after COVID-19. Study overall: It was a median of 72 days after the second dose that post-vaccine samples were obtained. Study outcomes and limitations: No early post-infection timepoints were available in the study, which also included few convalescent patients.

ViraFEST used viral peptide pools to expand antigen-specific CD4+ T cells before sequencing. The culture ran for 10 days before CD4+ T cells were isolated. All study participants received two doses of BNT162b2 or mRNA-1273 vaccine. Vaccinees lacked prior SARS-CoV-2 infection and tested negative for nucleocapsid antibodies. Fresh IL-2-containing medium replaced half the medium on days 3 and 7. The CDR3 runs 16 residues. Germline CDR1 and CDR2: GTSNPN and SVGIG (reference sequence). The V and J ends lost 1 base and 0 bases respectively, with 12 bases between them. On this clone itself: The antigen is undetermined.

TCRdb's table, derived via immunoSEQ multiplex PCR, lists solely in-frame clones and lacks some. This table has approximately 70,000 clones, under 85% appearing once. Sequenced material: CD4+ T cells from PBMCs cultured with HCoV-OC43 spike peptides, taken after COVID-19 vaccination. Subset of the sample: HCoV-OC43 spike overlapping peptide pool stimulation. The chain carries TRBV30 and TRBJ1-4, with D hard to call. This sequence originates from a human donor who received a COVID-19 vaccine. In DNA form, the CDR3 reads TGTGCCTGGAGTGCCCTAAACAGCGCAACTAATGAAAAACTGTTTTTT. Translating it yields CAWSALNSATNEKLFF.